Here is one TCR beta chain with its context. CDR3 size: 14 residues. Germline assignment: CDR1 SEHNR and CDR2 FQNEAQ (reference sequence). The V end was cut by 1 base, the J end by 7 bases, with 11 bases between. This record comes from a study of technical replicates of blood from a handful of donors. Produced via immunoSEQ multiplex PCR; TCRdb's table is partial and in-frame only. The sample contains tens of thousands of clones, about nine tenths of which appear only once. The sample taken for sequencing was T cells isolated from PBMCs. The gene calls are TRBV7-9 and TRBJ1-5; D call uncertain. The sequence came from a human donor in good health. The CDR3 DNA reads TGTGCCAGCAGCTTAGGACTTTTTGGGCAGCCCCAGCATTTT. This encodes CASSLGLFGQPQHF.